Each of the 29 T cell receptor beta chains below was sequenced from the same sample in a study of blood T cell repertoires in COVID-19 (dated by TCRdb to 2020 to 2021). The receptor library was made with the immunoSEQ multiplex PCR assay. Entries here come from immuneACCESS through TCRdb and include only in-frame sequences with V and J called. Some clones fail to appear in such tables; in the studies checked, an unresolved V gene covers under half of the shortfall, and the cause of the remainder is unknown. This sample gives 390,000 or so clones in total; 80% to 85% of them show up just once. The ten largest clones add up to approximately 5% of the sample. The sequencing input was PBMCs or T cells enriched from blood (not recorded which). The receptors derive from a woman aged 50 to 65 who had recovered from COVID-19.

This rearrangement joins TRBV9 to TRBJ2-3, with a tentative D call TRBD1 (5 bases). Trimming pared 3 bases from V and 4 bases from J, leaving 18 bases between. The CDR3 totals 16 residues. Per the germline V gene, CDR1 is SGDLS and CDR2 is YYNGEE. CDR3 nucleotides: TGTGCCAGCAGCGCCCGTGATCTGGGGCATCCAGATACGCAGTATTTT. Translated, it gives CASSARDLGHPDTQYF.

CDR3 sequence: CASSSSDRDAFF. DNA of the CDR3: TGCGCCAGCAGCTCGTCGGACAGGGACGCTTTCTTT. The chain uses TRBV5-1 and TRBJ1-1; 8 nucleotides align to TRBD1. Germline loops: CDR1 SGHRS, CDR2 YFSETQ. The CDR3 contains 12 residues. J lost 11 bases, V lost 3 bases, and 6 bases had no gene match.

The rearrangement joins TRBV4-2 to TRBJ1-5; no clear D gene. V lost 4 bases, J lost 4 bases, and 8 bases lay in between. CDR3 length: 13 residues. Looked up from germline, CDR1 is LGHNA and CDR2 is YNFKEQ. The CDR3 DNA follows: TGTGCCAGCAGCCGAAGAGTAAATCAGCCCCAGCATTTT. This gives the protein CASSRRVNQPQHF.

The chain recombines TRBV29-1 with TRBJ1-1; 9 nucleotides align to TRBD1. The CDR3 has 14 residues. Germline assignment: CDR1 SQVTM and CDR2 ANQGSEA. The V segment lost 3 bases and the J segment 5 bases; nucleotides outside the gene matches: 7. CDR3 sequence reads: CSVEEQGASTEAFF. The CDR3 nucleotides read TGCAGCGTTGAGGAACAGGGGGCATCAACTGAAGCTTTCTTT.

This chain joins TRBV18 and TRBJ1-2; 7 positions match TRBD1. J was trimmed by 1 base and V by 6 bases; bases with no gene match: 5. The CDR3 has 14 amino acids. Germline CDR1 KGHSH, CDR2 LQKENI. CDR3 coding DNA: TGTGCCAGCTCGAGGGACAGCTATAACTATGGCTACACCTTC. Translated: CASSRDSYNYGYTF.

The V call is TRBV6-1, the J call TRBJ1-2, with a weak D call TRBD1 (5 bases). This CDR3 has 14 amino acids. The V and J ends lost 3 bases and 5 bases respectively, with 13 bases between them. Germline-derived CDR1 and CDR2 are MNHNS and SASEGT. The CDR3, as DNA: TGTGCCAGCAGTGAGCTGGGAGGGACGTATGGCTACACCTTC. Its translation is CASSELGGTYGYTF.

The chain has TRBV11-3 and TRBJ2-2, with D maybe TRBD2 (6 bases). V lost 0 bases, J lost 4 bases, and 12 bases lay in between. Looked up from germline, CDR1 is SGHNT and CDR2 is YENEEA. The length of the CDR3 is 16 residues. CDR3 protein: CASSLEPAGLTGELFF. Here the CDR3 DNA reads TGTGCCAGCAGCTTAGAACCAGCGGGCCTCACCGGGGAGCTGTTTTTT.

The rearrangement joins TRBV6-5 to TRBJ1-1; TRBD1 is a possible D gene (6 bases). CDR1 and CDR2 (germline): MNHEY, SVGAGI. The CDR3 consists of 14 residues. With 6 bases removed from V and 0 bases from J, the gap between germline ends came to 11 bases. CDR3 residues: CASSYGQLNTEAFF. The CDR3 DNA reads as TGTGCCAGCAGCTATGGACAGTTGAACACTGAAGCTTTCTTT.

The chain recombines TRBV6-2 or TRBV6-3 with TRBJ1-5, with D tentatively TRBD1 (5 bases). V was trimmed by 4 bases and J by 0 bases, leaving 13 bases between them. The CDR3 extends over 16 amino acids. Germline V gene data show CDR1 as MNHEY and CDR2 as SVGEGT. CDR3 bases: TGTGCCAGCAGTTTCTTTCCGGACATTAGCAATCAGCCCCAGCATTTT. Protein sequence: CASSFFPDISNQPQHF.

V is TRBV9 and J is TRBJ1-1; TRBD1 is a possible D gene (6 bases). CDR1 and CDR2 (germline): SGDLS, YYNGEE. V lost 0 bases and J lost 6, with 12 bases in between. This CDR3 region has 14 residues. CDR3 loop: CASSVVQGLAEAFF. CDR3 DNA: TGTGCCAGCAGCGTAGTCCAGGGGTTGGCTGAAGCTTTCTTT.

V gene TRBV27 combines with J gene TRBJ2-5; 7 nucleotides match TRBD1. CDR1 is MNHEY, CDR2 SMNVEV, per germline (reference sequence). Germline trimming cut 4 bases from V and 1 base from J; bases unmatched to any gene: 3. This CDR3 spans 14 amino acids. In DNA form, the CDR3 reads TGTGCCAGCAGTTGGGACAGTAGCCAAGAGACCCAGTACTTC. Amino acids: CASSWDSSQETQYF.

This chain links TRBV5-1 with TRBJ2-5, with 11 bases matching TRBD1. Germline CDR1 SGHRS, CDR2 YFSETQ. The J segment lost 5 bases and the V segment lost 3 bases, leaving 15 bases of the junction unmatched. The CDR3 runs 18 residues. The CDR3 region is CASSWAPGTGGSRETQYF. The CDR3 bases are TGCGCCAGCAGCTGGGCCCCCGGGACAGGGGGTTCTAGGGAGACCCAGTACTTC.

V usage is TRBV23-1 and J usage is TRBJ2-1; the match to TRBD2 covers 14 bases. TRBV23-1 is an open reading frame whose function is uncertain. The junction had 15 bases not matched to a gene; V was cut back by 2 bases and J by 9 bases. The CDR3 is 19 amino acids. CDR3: CASSQNEPGLAGEFGEQFF. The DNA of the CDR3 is TGCGCCAGCAGTCAAAATGAACCGGGACTAGCGGGAGAATTCGGTGAGCAGTTCTTC.

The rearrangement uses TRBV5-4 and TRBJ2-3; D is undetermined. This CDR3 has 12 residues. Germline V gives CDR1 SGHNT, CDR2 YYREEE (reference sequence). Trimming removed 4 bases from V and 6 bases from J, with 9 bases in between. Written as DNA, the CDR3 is TGTGCCAGCAGCCAAGACACTGATACGCAGTATTTT. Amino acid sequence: CASSQDTDTQYF.

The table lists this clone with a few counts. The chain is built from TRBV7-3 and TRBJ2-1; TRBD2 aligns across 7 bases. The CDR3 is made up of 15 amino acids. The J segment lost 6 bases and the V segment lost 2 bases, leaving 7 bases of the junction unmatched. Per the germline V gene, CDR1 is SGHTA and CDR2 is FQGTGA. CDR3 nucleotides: TGTGCCAGCAGCTTATGGGGAGGGGTGGGCAATGAGCAGTTCTTC. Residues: CASSLWGGVGNEQFF.

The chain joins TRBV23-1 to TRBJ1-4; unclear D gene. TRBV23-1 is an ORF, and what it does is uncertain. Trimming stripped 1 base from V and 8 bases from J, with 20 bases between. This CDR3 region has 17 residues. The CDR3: CASSQCLPFIDKEKLFF. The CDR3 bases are TGCGCCAGCAGTCAATGTTTACCTTTCATCGACAAGGAAAAACTGTTTTTT.

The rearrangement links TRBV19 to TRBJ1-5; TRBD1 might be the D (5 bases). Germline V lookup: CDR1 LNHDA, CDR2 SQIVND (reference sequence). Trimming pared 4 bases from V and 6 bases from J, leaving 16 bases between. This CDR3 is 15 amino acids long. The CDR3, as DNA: TGTGCCAGTAGTACCCGACAGCTGGGGATTCAGCCCCAGCATTTT. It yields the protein CASSTRQLGIQPQHF.

The CDR3 nucleotides are TGTGCCAGCAGCTTAGTCGGGACTAGCAATGAGCAGTTCTTC. Translating it yields CASSLVGTSNEQFF. V is TRBV7-2 and J is TRBJ2-1; 8 bases map to TRBD2. V trimming: 1 base; J trimming: 6 bases; junction bases outside the gene matches: 2. There are 14 residues in the CDR3. Germline V CDR1 and CDR2: SGHTA, FQGNSA.

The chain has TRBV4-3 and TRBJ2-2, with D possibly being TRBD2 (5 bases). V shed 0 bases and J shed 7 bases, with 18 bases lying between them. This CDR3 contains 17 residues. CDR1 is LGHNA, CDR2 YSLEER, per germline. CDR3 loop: CASSQEGGLEEGGELFF. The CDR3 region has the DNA TGCGCCAGCAGCCAAGAAGGTGGTCTGGAAGAGGGCGGGGAGCTGTTTTTT.

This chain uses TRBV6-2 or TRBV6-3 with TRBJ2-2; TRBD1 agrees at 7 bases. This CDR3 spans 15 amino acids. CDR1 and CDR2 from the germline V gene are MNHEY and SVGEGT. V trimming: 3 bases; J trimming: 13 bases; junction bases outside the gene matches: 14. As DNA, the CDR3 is TGTGCCAGCAGTTATCGACAGGGTAGGGCGGATTTGCTGTTTTTT. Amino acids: CASSYRQGRADLLFF.

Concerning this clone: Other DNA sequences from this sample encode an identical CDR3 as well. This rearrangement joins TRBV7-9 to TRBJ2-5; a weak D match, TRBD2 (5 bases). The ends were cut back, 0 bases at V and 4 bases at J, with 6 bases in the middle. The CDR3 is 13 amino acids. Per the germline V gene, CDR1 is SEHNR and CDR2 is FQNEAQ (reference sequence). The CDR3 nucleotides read TGTGCCAGCAGCTTAGCCGGAGGAGAGACCCAGTACTTC. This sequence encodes CASSLAGGETQYF.

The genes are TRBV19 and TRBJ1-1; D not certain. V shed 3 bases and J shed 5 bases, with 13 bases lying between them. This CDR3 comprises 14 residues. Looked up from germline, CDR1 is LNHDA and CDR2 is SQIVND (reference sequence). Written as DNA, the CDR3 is TGTGCCAGTAGTATCAAGGCGGAAAGGACTGAAGCTTTCTTT. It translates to CASSIKAERTEAFF. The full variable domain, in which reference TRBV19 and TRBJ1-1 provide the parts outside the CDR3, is DGGITQSPKYLFRKEGQNVTLSCEQNLNHDAMYWYRQDPGQGLRLIYYSQIVNDFQKGDIAEGYSVSREKKESFPLTVTSAQKNPTAFYLCASSIKAERTEAFFGQGTRLTVV.

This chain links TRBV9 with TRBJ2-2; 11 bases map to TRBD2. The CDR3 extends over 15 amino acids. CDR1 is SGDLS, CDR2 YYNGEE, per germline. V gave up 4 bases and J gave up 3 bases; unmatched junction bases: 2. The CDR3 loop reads CASSSLAGDTGELFF. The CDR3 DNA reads TGTGCCAGCAGCTCACTAGCGGGGGACACCGGGGAGCTGTTTTTT.

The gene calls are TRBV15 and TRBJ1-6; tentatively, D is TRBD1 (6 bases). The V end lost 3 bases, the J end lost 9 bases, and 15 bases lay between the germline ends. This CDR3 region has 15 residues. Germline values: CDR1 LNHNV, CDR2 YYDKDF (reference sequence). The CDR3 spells CATSSRGGGLSPLHF. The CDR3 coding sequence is TGTGCCACCAGCAGCCGGGGGGGCGGCCTTTCACCCCTCCACTTT.

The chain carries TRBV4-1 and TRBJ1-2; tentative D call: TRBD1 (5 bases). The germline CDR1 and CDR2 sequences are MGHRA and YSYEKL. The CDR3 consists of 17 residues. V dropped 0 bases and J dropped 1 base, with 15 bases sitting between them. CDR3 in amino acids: CASSQDQGGAGNYGYTF. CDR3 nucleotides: TGCGCCAGCAGCCAAGATCAGGGAGGGGCGGGTAACTATGGCTACACCTTC.

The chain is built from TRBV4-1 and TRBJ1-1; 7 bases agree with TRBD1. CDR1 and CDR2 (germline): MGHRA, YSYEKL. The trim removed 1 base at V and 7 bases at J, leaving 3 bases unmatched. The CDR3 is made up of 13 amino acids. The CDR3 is CASSQGRTGEAFF. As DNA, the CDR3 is TGCGCCAGCAGCCAAGGTCGGACAGGTGAAGCTTTCTTT.

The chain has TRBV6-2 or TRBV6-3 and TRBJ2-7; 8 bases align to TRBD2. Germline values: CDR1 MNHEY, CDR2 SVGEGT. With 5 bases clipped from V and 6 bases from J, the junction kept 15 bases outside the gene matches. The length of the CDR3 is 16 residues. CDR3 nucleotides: TGTGCCAGCAGTGACCCCGGGGGCGGGAGGCTGCGCGAGCAGTACTTC. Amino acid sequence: CASSDPGGGRLREQYF.

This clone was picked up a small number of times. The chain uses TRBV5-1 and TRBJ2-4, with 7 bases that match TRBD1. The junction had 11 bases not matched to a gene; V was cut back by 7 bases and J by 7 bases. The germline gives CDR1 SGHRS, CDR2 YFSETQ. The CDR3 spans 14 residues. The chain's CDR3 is CASGGGQEHNIQYF. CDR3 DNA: TGCGCCAGCGGAGGTGGACAGGAGCATAACATTCAGTACTTC.

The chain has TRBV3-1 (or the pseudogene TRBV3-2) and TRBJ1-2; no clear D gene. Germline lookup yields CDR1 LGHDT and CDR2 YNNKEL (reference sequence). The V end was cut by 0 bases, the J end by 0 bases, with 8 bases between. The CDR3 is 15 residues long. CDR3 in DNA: TGTGCCAGCAGCCAAGAAATCCTTTCTAACTATGGCTACACCTTC. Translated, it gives CASSQEILSNYGYTF.